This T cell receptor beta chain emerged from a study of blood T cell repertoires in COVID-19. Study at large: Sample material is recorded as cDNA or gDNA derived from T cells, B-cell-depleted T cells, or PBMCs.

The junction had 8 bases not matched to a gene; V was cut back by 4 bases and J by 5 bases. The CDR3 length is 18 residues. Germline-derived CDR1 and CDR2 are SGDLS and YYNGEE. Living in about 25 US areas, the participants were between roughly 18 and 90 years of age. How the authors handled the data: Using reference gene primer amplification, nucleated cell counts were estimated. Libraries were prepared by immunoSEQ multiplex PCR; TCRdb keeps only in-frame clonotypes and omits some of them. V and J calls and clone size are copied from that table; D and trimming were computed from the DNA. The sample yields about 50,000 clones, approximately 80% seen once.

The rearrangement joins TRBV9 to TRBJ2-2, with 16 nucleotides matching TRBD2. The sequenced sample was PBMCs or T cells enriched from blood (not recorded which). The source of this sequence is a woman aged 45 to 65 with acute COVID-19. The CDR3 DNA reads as TGTGCCAGCAGCCCCAGGGGACTAGCGGGGGGGCTGACCGGGGAGCTGTTTTTT. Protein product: CASSPRGLAGGLTGELFF.